Listed here are 10 T cell receptor beta chains from one sample, sequenced in a study of beta chain features in type 1 diabetes (dated 2018 in TCRdb). Library generation was performed with the immunoSEQ multiplex PCR assay. The High Capacity cDNA Reverse Transcription Kit was used to reverse transcribe all of the isolated RNA, meaning that expressed TCRB transcripts were what got sequenced. TCRdb limited this immuneACCESS table to in-frame rearrangements with V and J called. A share of clones is missing; checked studies link under half to unresolved V genes, and the rest is unexplained. Counted in this sample were a few hundred thousand clones; about 30% of them appeared once. Around 0.065% of the sample is taken by the ten largest. Sequenced sample: naive CD4+ T cells from blood. The cell subset or site label, as the study defines it: true naive CD4+ T cells. These receptors all come from a man aged 18 to 35 in good health.

This clone has only a few counts. The CDR3, as DNA: TGTGCCTGGAGTGTAGGGCAGGGATGGTATGGCTACACCTTC. It codes for CAWSVGQGWYGYTF. The rearrangement links TRBV30 to TRBJ1-2; D is possibly TRBD1 (5 bases). Germline loops: CDR1 GTSNPN, CDR2 SVGIG (reference sequence). The CDR3 is 14 residues long. Trimming removed 0 bases at V and 5 bases at J, with 13 bases between.

This clone appeared a single time. The rearrangement links TRBV4-3 to TRBJ2-2, with D maybe TRBD1 (6 bases). The CDR3 spans 17 residues. Germline V CDR1 and CDR2: LGHNA, YSLEER. The V end lost 4 bases, the J end lost 6 bases, and 21 bases lay between the germline ends. The CDR3 region has the DNA TGCGCCAGCAGCCCGGAGGCAGTGCAGGGGTTAGCCGGGGAGCTGTTTTTT. This translates into CASSPEAVQGLAGELFF.

This clone has more than one count but fewer than ten. The chain has TRBV29-1 and TRBJ2-1; D call uncertain. Germline V gene lookup returns CDR1 SQVTM and CDR2 ANQGSEA. The CDR3 has 16 residues. Deletions cut 4 bases from V and 0 bases from J, with 16 bases between. CDR3 bases: TGCAGCGTTGTTGGGCAGGCGTTAATCTCCTACAATGAGCAGTTCTTC. Translating gives CSVVGQALISYNEQFF.

The sample holds a few counts of this clone. The J gene is TRBJ2-5, the V gene TRBV7-9, with D possibly being TRBD1 (6 bases). CDR1 is SEHNR, CDR2 FQNEAQ, per germline (reference sequence). Trimming cost V 8 bases and J 1 base, with 14 bases left between them. The CDR3 runs to 14 residues. DNA for the CDR3: TGTGCCAGCGTAAGGGGGAATGGCCAAGAGACCCAGTACTTC. This gives the protein CASVRGNGQETQYF.

This clone turned up a few times. The chain employs TRBV30 and TRBJ2-5; no firm D call. Germline CDR1 reads GTSNPN; CDR2 reads SVGIG (reference sequence). There are 16 residues in the CDR3. The germline V and J ends were trimmed by 0 bases and 3 bases, with 17 bases remaining between them. This chain's CDR3 is CAWSVLAPVAKETQYF. DNA of the CDR3: TGTGCCTGGAGTGTACTGGCCCCGGTTGCAAAAGAGACCCAGTACTTC.

The chain carries TRBV28 and TRBJ1-5; D is unresolved. There are 11 residues in the CDR3. V dropped 2 bases and J dropped 6 bases, with 2 bases sitting between them. Germline V gives CDR1 MDHEN, CDR2 SYDVKM. The CDR3 DNA reads as TGTGCCAGCAGTTTAGGTCAGCCCCAGCATTTT. Amino acids: CASSLGQPQHF.

This clone was counted a single time. The CDR3 DNA reads as TGTGCCAGCGGACGGGACAGGGTGGAAACTAATGAAAAACTGTTTTTT. Its translation is CASGRDRVETNEKLFF. The chain couples TRBV7-2 to TRBJ1-4, with TRBD1 matching 9 bases. The germline CDR1 and CDR2 sequences are SGHTA and FQGNSA. This CDR3 comprises 16 residues. V shed 8 bases and J 1 base; nucleotides not matched to a gene: 8.

The rearrangement joins TRBV9 to TRBJ2-1; the D is unclear. Germline V lookup: CDR1 SGDLS, CDR2 YYNGEE. V shed 0 bases and J shed 1 base, with 8 bases lying between them. The CDR3 is 15 amino acids. Here the CDR3 DNA reads TGTGCCAGCAGCGTAGACCCCCAATCCTACAATGAGCAGTTCTTC. Its protein is CASSVDPQSYNEQFF.

V is TRBV2 and J is TRBJ2-3, with D hard to call. CDR3 length: 12 residues. V dropped 6 bases and J dropped 5 bases, with 9 bases sitting between them. Germline V CDR1 and CDR2: SNHLY, FYNNEI. The chain's CDR3 is CASSPTRDTQYF. In nucleotides, the CDR3 is TGTGCCAGCAGCCCGACTCGAGATACGCAGTATTTT.

A few counts support this clone. The gene calls are TRBV2 and TRBJ2-7; unclear D gene. V was clipped by 6 bases and J by 1 base, with 16 bases between them. Germline lookup yields CDR1 SNHLY and CDR2 FYNNEI. CDR3 length: 15 residues. Written as DNA, the CDR3 is TGTGCCAGCAGGGTGACGTGGGCAGGTTCCTACGAGCAGTACTTC. Amino acid sequence: CASRVTWAGSYEQYF.